The next 20 T cell receptor beta chains were all read from a single sample in a study of blood T cell repertoires in COVID-19. Measured with immunoSEQ multiplex PCR; TCRdb has only the in-frame clones, and not every one. Of approximately 240,000 clones listed, 84% are singletons. The sample comprised peripheral blood. These TCRs come from a woman aged 40 to 50 who had recovered from COVID-19.

The J gene is TRBJ2-2, the V gene TRBV11-3; unclear D gene. This CDR3 is 11 amino acids long. Trimming removed 2 bases from V and 8 bases from J, with 3 bases in between. Germline assignment: CDR1 SGHNT and CDR2 YENEEA. This CDR3 is CASSLYGELFF. Written as DNA, the CDR3 is TGTGCCAGCAGCTTATATGGGGAGCTGTTTTTT. The variable domain in full, completed from reference TRBV11-3 and TRBJ2-2, reads EAGVVQSPRYKIIEKKQPVAFWCNPISGHNTLYWYLQNLGQGPELLIRYENEEAVDDSQLPKDRFSAERLKGVDSTLKIQPAELGDSAVYLCASSLYGELFFGEGSRLTVL.

V and J are TRBV19 and TRBJ2-1, with 9 bases that match TRBD2. Germline V gene data show CDR1 as LNHDA and CDR2 as SQIVND (reference sequence). V lost 5 bases and J lost 2; bases outside the gene matches: 4. The CDR3 is 15 residues long. The CDR3 bases are TGTGCCAGTAGTGAAGCGGGGGGCCCCTACAATGAGCAGTTCTTC. Its protein is CASSEAGGPYNEQFF.

J is TRBJ2-5 and V is TRBV3-1 (or the pseudogene TRBV3-2); TRBD2 aligns across 9 bases. The germline gives CDR1 LGHDT, CDR2 YNNKEL (reference sequence). The V gene end was trimmed by 4 bases and the J gene end by 5 bases; junction bases not matched to a gene: 11. This CDR3 comprises 16 residues. CDR3 coding DNA: TGTGCCAGCAGCCTTGGACGCGCGGGGGGGATTGAGACCCAGTACTTC. Translation gives CASSLGRAGGIETQYF.

J is TRBJ1-1 and V is TRBV7-2; no definite D call. Germline assignment: CDR1 SGHTA and CDR2 FQGNSA. The CDR3 is 15 amino acids. Trimming left V 7 bases short and J 11 bases short, with 26 bases between. The CDR3 DNA reads as TGTGCCAGCAAATCCTCAATCAGTAGGGTGGCGGGGGCTTTCTTT. Translating gives CASKSSISRVAGAFF.

The genes are TRBV21-1 and TRBJ2-4; the D call in the table, TRBD1, was not verified against the DNA. TRBV21-1 counts as a pseudogene. This CDR3 is built from 16 residues. CDR3 nucleotide sequence: TGTCCCCCTCGCTCACGGACAGGGCCTTCCGGGAACATTCAGTACTTC. Its translation is CPPRSRTGPSGNIQYF.

The chain links TRBV30 to TRBJ1-1; tentatively, D is TRBD1 (6 bases). Germline V gene data show CDR1 as GTSNPN and CDR2 as SVGIG (reference sequence). The CDR3 extends over 15 amino acids. V was clipped by 8 bases and J by 0 bases, with 19 bases between them. CDR3 region: CAGYRDVKMNTEAFF. The CDR3, as DNA: TGTGCCGGGTACAGGGATGTGAAAATGAACACTGAAGCTTTCTTT.

This clone was detected once. This chain uses TRBV20-1 with TRBJ2-7; 8 bases are a match to TRBD1. Germline CDR1 is DFQATT and CDR2 is SNEGSKA (reference sequence). J gave up 1 base and V 3 bases, and 5 bases lay outside the gene matches. The CDR3 totals 14 residues. CDR3 amino acids: CSASRDRSSYEQYF. The CDR3 nucleotides are TGCAGTGCTAGTAGGGACAGGTCGTCCTACGAGCAGTACTTC.

This clone was seen a single time. The chain has TRBV27 and TRBJ1-4, with 9 bases fitting TRBD1. Germline V gene lookup returns CDR1 MNHEY and CDR2 SMNVEV (reference sequence). The CDR3 covers 16 residues. The ends lost 5 bases at V and 8 bases at J; junction bases unmatched: 12. In DNA, the CDR3 is TGTGCCAGCAGTCTATTGGGGACAGGGACGACAGAAAAACTGTTTTTT. It translates to CASSLLGTGTTEKLFF.

The V gene is TRBV24-1, the J gene TRBJ1-2, with D possibly matching TRBD1 (6 bases). Trimming removed 3 bases at V and 9 bases at J, with 13 bases between. The CDR3 has 13 amino acids. Germline V gene lookup returns CDR1 KGHDR and CDR2 SFDVKD. In DNA, the CDR3 is TGTGCCACCAGTGATGGCCGACAGGACCGCTACACCTTC. This gives the protein CATSDGRQDRYTF.

The genes are TRBV6-5 and TRBJ1-2; TRBD1 is a possible D gene (6 bases). There are 12 residues in the CDR3. Germline V CDR1 and CDR2: MNHEY, SVGAGI. Deletions cut 7 bases from V and 10 bases from J, with 16 bases between. The CDR3 protein is CASTEYRDNYTF. The DNA of the CDR3 is TGTGCCAGCACAGAGTACAGGGACAACTACACCTTC.

The chain has TRBV9 and TRBJ2-5, with D maybe TRBD2 (7 bases). V was trimmed by 2 bases and J by 4 bases, leaving 12 bases between them. CDR1 is SGDLS and CDR2 is YYNGEE in the germline V gene. CDR3 size: 14 residues. This CDR3 is CASSVGGAPETQYF. The CDR3 nucleotides read TGTGCCAGCAGCGTGGGGGGGGCCCCAGAGACCCAGTACTTC.

V is TRBV5-1 and J is TRBJ1-3; D is undetermined. Trimming cost V 3 bases and J 0 bases, with 16 bases left between them. CDR1 and CDR2 from the germline V gene are SGHRS and YFSETQ. The CDR3 extends over 17 amino acids. The CDR3 protein is CASSSDGNPFSGNTIYF. DNA of the CDR3: TGCGCCAGCAGCTCCGACGGGAACCCCTTCTCTGGAAACACCATATATTTT.

The chain links TRBV18 to TRBJ1-1; D gene unclear. Germline CDR1 and CDR2: KGHSH and LQKENI. V was shortened by 3 bases and J by 0 bases, with 8 bases between the two germline ends. This CDR3 is 14 amino acids long. The CDR3 spells CASSPPHLNTEAFF. CDR3 nucleotides: TGTGCCAGCTCACCCCCGCACTTGAACACTGAAGCTTTCTTT.

The rearrangement links TRBV11-2 to TRBJ2-1; maybe TRBD2 (6 bases). Germline V gene sequence: CDR1 SGHAT, CDR2 FQNNGV. The V and J ends lost 1 base and 9 bases respectively, with 13 bases between them. The CDR3 length is 14 residues. The CDR3 DNA is TGTGCCAGCAGCTTAGGCGGGACTTGGGGTGAGCAGTTCTTC. This translates into CASSLGGTWGEQFF.

The gene calls are TRBV7-9 and TRBJ1-1, with unresolved D. Trimming pared 3 bases from V and 6 bases from J, leaving 11 bases between. In germline, CDR1 is SEHNR, CDR2 FQNEAQ (reference sequence). This CDR3 region has 13 residues. This CDR3 is CASSFPPSAEAFF. The CDR3 bases are TGTGCCAGCAGCTTCCCCCCTTCCGCTGAAGCTTTCTTT.

For this clone: The junction and the germline gene differ at one end; a read error may be behind it. The chain uses TRBV7-7 and TRBJ2-6, with TRBD1 identical over 12 bases. The germline V gene encodes CDR1 SSHAT and CDR2 FNYEAQ (reference sequence). The CDR3 consists of 15 residues. This chain's CDR3 is CASSPGTGGVYVLTF. The CDR3 DNA is TGTGCTAGCAGCCCCGGGACAGGGGGCGTCTACGTCCTGACTTTC.

The gene calls are TRBV18 and TRBJ1-3; 7 positions match TRBD1. This CDR3 has 18 amino acids. With 4 bases clipped from V and 0 bases from J, the junction kept 12 bases outside the gene matches. Germline V gene data show CDR1 as KGHSH and CDR2 as LQKENI. CDR3 in amino acids: CASSLGETGQDSGNTIYF. Here the CDR3 DNA reads TGTGCCAGCTCACTAGGGGAAACCGGACAGGACTCTGGAAACACCATATATTTT.

The chain links TRBV3-1 (or the pseudogene TRBV3-2) to TRBJ1-2; no clear D. Looked up from germline, CDR1 is LGHDT and CDR2 is YNNKEL (reference sequence). The CDR3 length is 13 residues. The CDR3 nucleotides are TGTCCCCGGGTAGGACTCTCTAACTATGGCTACACCTTC. This encodes CPRVGLSNYGYTF.

The chain carries TRBV5-4 and TRBJ1-2, with D maybe TRBD1 (6 bases). The V and J ends lost 3 bases and 4 bases respectively, with 13 bases between them. The CDR3 has 14 amino acids. Germline V gene lookup returns CDR1 SGHNT and CDR2 YYREEE (reference sequence). CDR3 sequence: CASSYPGVGYGYTF. The CDR3 DNA is TGTGCCAGCAGCTATCCAGGGGTAGGCTATGGCTACACCTTC.

In its sample, this clone was seen a few times. The chain has TRBV6-5 and TRBJ1-2; 7 bases are a match to TRBD1. The CDR3 is 13 residues long. Germline V gene data show CDR1 as MNHEY and CDR2 as SVGAGI. Losses at the gene ends were 5 bases for V and 2 bases for J; bases not matched to a gene: 2. In DNA form, the CDR3 reads TGTGCCAGCAGTCCCAGGGGGAACTATGGCTACACCTTC. This translates into CASSPRGNYGYTF.